The rows below give T cell receptor beta chains drawn from one sample of a study of a mutant IDH1 vaccine in newly diagnosed glioma. Using immunoSEQ multiplex PCR, the repertoire was profiled, and TCRdb retains in-frame clones only, with some absent. The sample comprises 100,000 to 120,000 clones, almost 90% of which are singletons, and 0.5% to 0.65% rests with the top ten. No cognate antigen is known for these TCRs. The sequenced sample was PBMCs, obtained from a glioma patient whose treatment included an IDH1 peptide vaccine. The receptors stem from a woman aged 50 to 65 with glioma. Each CDR3 is given with its conserved first and last residue. The order of the fields is clone size, J gene, D gene, V gene, CDR3 DNA, CDR3 protein. A D gene is named only where the DNA matches it firmly. The listing skips clone size in some rows; elsewhere it reads once, few, many or a size class.

once,TRBJ2-6,-,TRBV27,TGTGCCAGCTCCCCGCGGACCTCTGGGGCCAACGTCCTGACTTTC,CASSPRTSGANVLTF
once,TRBJ2-2,-,TRBV28,TGTGCCAGCAGACGGGGAGGTCGAACCGGGGAGCTGTTTTTT,CASRRGGRTGELFF
-,TRBJ2-3,-,TRBV5-6,TGTGCCAGCAGCTTGGTGGGTCACACAGATACGCAGTATTTT,CASSLVGHTDTQYF
once,TRBJ2-7,TRBD1,TRBV6-5,TGTGCCAGCAGTTCCGGGACAGGCGATCCCTACGAGCAGTACTTC,CASSSGTGDPYEQYF
-,TRBJ1-5,-,TRBV19,TGTGCCAGTACCGGGGAGATCAATCAGCCCCAGCATTTT,CASTGEINQPQHF
-,TRBJ2-5,TRBD1,TRBV29-1,TGCAGCGCGCGACCTGGGACAGGCGCTACAGAGACCCAGTACTTC,CSARPGTGATETQYF
-,TRBJ2-7,TRBD2,TRBV6-5,TGTGCCAGCAGTTTTAAAGCGGGAGGAGTCTTTGAGCAGTACTTC,CASSFKAGGVFEQYF
-,TRBJ1-6,-,TRBV5-1,TGCGCCAGCAGCCCACGTGCAGGGACTAATTCACCCCTCCACTTT,CASSPRAGTNSPLHF
-,TRBJ2-7,TRBD1,TRBV23-1,TGCGCCAGCAGTCTTAAACCGGGACAGGGAGGGGTGGCCCGGTTGTACTTC,CASSLKPGQGGVARLYF
-,TRBJ1-2,-,TRBV28,TGTGCCAGCAGTTTTAGGGACGACGGCTACACCTTC,CASSFRDDGYTF
-,TRBJ1-3,-,TRBV27,TGTGCCAGCAGTCTAAGGGGCTCTGGAAACACCATATATTTT,CASSLRGSGNTIYF
-,TRBJ2-4,-,TRBV30,TGTGCCTGGAGTGTGTTAGGGGGCATTCAGTACTTC,CAWSVLGGIQYF
-,TRBJ2-7,TRBD2,TRBV28,TGTGCCAGCAGTGGGAGCGGGATCTCCTACGAGCAGTACTTC,CASSGSGISYEQYF
-,TRBJ2-1,TRBD2,TRBV18,TGTGCCAGCTCCCTCCAAGGGACTAGCCTGGGAGGGAATGAGCAGTTCTTC,CASSLQGTSLGGNEQFF
-,TRBJ2-5,TRBD1,TRBV28,TGTGCCAGCAGTTCCGGGACAGGGATTCGGGAGACCCAGTACTTC,CASSSGTGIRETQYF
once,TRBJ2-1,-,TRBV30,TGTGCCTGGGAGGGCTACAATGAGCAGTTCTTC,CAWEGYNEQFF